Presented here are 21 T cell receptor beta chains from one specimen sequenced in a study of blood T cell repertoires in COVID-19. The repertoire was sequenced with immunoSEQ multiplex PCR; TCRdb's copy has only in-frame clones and lacks some. The sample lists a few hundred thousand clones, roughly 85% seen once, with approximately 7.5% in the top ten. Material: peripheral blood. The receptors here all came from a human donor in a cohort sampled during active COVID-19.

The chain links TRBV10-2 to TRBJ1-2, with D possibly matching TRBD1 (6 bases). This CDR3 is built from 16 residues. V was pared by 3 bases and J by 7 bases, with 21 bases between. CDR1 is WSHSY, CDR2 SAAADI, per germline. The CDR3 sequence is CASSDDPGGLYLGYTF. CDR3 nucleotide sequence: TGCGCCAGCAGTGATGACCCGGGGGGCCTTTATCTTGGCTACACCTTC.

As regards this clone: The sample has other DNA sequences that encode this CDR3 too. The genes are TRBV19 and TRBJ1-3; no firm D call. With 5 bases removed from V and 2 bases from J, the gap between germline ends came to 7 bases. Germline assignment: CDR1 LNHDA and CDR2 SQIVND (reference sequence). The CDR3 runs to 13 residues. CDR3 nucleotides: TGTGCCAGTAGTGAGGAACCTGGAAACACCATATATTTT. It encodes CASSEEPGNTIYF. Full variable domain (rest looked up from reference TRBV19 and TRBJ1-3): DGGITQSPKYLFRKEGQNVTLSCEQNLNHDAMYWYRQDPGQGLRLIYYSQIVNDFQKGDIAEGYSVSREKKESFPLTVTSAQKNPTAFYLCASSEEPGNTIYFGEGSWLTVV.

A few counts support this clone. The chain combines TRBV5-4 with TRBJ1-1; possibly TRBD1 for D (5 bases). Germline assignment: CDR1 SGHNT and CDR2 YYREEE (reference sequence). V lost 3 bases to trimming and J lost 7 bases, with 16 bases between them. CDR3 length equals 14 residues. CDR3 nucleotide sequence: TGTGCCAGCAGCTCCGATGCAGGGTCCGTTGAAGCTTTCTTT. Its translation: CASSSDAGSVEAFF.

The V gene is TRBV7-6, the J gene TRBJ1-3; the D gene is possibly TRBD1 (5 bases). The germline V and J ends were trimmed by 2 bases and 0 bases, with 14 bases remaining between them. CDR3 size: 17 residues. Germline values: CDR1 SGHVS, CDR2 FNYEAQ. CDR3 protein: CASSLRGDSASGNTIYF. CDR3 nucleotides: TGTGCCAGCAGCTTACGGGGGGACTCTGCCTCTGGAAACACCATATATTTT.

This clone was observed a handful of times. The CDR3 protein is CVRRPLGGFSGYTF. CDR3 bases: TGTGTCAGACGACCCTTGGGGGGGTTCTCTGGCTACACCTTC. J is TRBJ1-2 and V is TRBV7-5. TRBV7-5 has pseudogene status. This CDR3 is built from 14 residues.

The V call is TRBV15, the J call TRBJ2-4; D is perhaps TRBD1 (6 bases). This CDR3 contains 13 residues. The ends were cut back, 5 bases at V and 6 bases at J, with 11 bases in the middle. Looked up from germline, CDR1 is LNHNV and CDR2 is YYDKDF (reference sequence). CDR3 sequence reads: CATSSQTGNIQYF. CDR3 DNA sequence: TGTGCCACCAGCTCACAGACAGGAAACATTCAGTACTTC.

The rearrangement uses TRBV5-4 and TRBJ1-2; TRBD1 matches at 7 bases. The CDR3 has 12 residues. V was pared by 5 bases and J by 6 bases, with 4 bases of the junction left unmatched. CDR1 and CDR2 (germline): SGHNT, YYREEE (reference sequence). In DNA, the CDR3 is TGTGCCAGCAGTTCTGACAGGGATGGCTACACCTTC. This gives the protein CASSSDRDGYTF. The complete variable domain, with remaining parts taken from reference TRBV5-4 and TRBJ1-2, reads ETGVTQSPTHLIKTRGQQVTLRCSSQSGHNTVSWYQQALGQGPQFIFQYYREEENGRGNFPPRFSGLQFPNYSSELNVNALELDDSALYLCASSSDRDGYTFGSGTRLTVV.

This rearrangement joins TRBV6-5 to TRBJ1-3, with D possibly being TRBD1 (5 bases). Germline CDR1 and CDR2: MNHEY and SVGAGI. V was shortened by 7 bases and J by 0 bases, with 13 bases between the two germline ends. There are 15 residues in the CDR3. The CDR3 loop reads CASNVGTLSGNTIYF. The CDR3 DNA reads TGTGCCAGCAATGTGGGGACTCTCTCTGGAAACACCATATATTTT.

The chain combines TRBV6-5 with TRBJ1-5, with TRBD1 identical over 8 bases. Trimming took 4 bases from V and 4 from J; bases not matched to a gene: 3. In germline, CDR1 is MNHEY, CDR2 SVGAGI. The CDR3 spans 14 residues. In DNA form, the CDR3 reads TGTGCCAGCAGTTCCAGGGGGCGGAATCAGCCCCAGCATTTT. It is translated as CASSSRGRNQPQHF.

This chain joins TRBV7-9 and TRBJ2-7; maybe TRBD1 (6 bases). The germline gives CDR1 SEHNR, CDR2 FQNEAQ (reference sequence). The V gene lost 7 bases and the J gene lost 0 bases, with 16 bases spanning the gap. The CDR3 length is 15 residues. CDR3 amino acids: CASTKRQDSSYEQYF. The CDR3 bases are TGTGCCAGCACCAAAAGACAGGATAGCTCCTACGAGCAGTACTTC.

The genes are TRBV9 and TRBJ1-5; D remains ambiguous. CDR1 is SGDLS, CDR2 YYNGEE, per germline. The CDR3 consists of 13 residues. Trimming cost V 3 bases and J 9 bases, with 13 bases left between them. CDR3 in amino acids: CASSANSGPPQHF. In nucleotides, the CDR3 is TGTGCCAGCAGCGCCAATAGTGGTCCGCCCCAGCATTTT.

The V and J genes are TRBV21-1 and TRBJ1-1. TRBV21-1 represents a pseudogene. The CDR3 is 18 residues long. The CDR3 region has the DNA TGTGCCAGCACCCCCAACGGGGTACATCTGCTGAAGGACACTGAAGCTTTCTTT. Its protein product is CASTPNGVHLLKDTEAFF.

The gene calls are TRBV5-1 and TRBJ1-1; D uncertain. The V end lost 9 bases, the J end lost 2 bases, and 20 bases lay between the germline ends. The germline gives CDR1 SGHRS, CDR2 YFSETQ. The CDR3 extends over 15 amino acids. The DNA for the CDR3 is TGCGCCACCGGCCCTGGGCTTGACCCAAACACTGAAGCTTTCTTT. It translates to CATGPGLDPNTEAFF.

This sequence joins TRBV10-3 and TRBJ1-2; 9 nucleotides agree with TRBD1. Trimming at V came to 6 bases and at J to 4 bases, leaving 12 bases not matched to a gene. The CDR3 spans 16 residues. Germline CDR1 reads ENHRY; CDR2 reads SYGVKD. The CDR3 DNA reads TGTGCCATCAGGGGACAGGGAATACCACTAATCTATGGCTACACCTTC. Translated: CAIRGQGIPLIYGYTF.

This chain uses TRBV6-1 with TRBJ1-1; D possibly corresponds to TRBD1 (6 bases). The length of the CDR3 is 13 residues. V was shortened by 7 bases and J by 14 bases, with 23 bases between the two germline ends. Germline V lookup: CDR1 MNHNS, CDR2 SASEGT. This CDR3 is CASIDRQATSGFF. The CDR3 DNA sequence: TGTGCCAGCATAGATCGACAGGCCACGTCAGGGTTCTTT.

The chain combines TRBV19 with TRBJ1-6; D is undetermined. The CDR3 is 13 amino acids. Trimming cost V 1 base and J 9 bases, with 7 bases left between them. The germline gives CDR1 LNHDA, CDR2 SQIVND (reference sequence). The DNA of the CDR3 is TGTGCCAGTAGTATAGGGCTCGTTTCACCCCTCCACTTT. Translation: CASSIGLVSPLHF.

The chain couples TRBV5-1 to TRBJ2-7; D may be TRBD2 (6 bases). Germline lookup yields CDR1 SGHRS and CDR2 YFSETQ. The germline V and J ends were trimmed by 4 bases and 0 bases, with 11 bases remaining between them. This CDR3 is 14 amino acids long. In DNA form, the CDR3 reads TGCGCCAGCAGCAAACGGGACTCCTCCTACGAGCAGTACTTC. Protein: CASSKRDSSYEQYF.

This clone was recorded once. This rearrangement joins TRBV9 to TRBJ1-4; D possibly corresponds to TRBD1 (6 bases). Germline loops: CDR1 SGDLS, CDR2 YYNGEE. V was pared by 1 base and J by 4 bases, with 11 bases between. The CDR3 consists of 15 residues. CDR3 sequence (DNA): TGTGCCAGCAGCGTACAGGGGTTCGGTAATGAAAAACTGTTTTTT. This translates into CASSVQGFGNEKLFF.

The chain uses TRBV6-5 and TRBJ1-5; D remains ambiguous. Per germline, CDR1 MNHEY and CDR2 SVGAGI. The CDR3 is 13 amino acids. V was pared by 3 bases and J by 7 bases, with 10 bases between. The CDR3 here is CASSYSTSQPQHF. CDR3 sequence (DNA): TGTGCCAGCAGTTATTCCACGAGCCAGCCCCAGCATTTT.

The V gene is TRBV6-6, the J gene TRBJ1-2; D is undetermined. V lost 6 bases, J lost 1 base, and 15 bases lay in between. Germline values: CDR1 MNHNY, CDR2 SVGAGI (reference sequence). The CDR3 loop spans 15 amino acids. Here the CDR3 DNA reads TGTGCCAGCAGCTCCGCGGGGTGGGGTAACTATGGCTACACCTTC. Translating it yields CASSSAGWGNYGYTF.

V usage is TRBV5-1 and J usage is TRBJ1-6; possibly TRBD1 for D (5 bases). V lost 4 bases and J lost 8, with 16 bases in between. Germline lookup yields CDR1 SGHRS and CDR2 YFSETQ. The CDR3 consists of 15 residues. CDR3 loop: CASSAYNTRDSPLHF. The CDR3 DNA follows: TGCGCCAGCAGCGCCTACAACACCAGGGATTCACCCCTCCACTTT.